This T cell receptor beta chain was found in a study of blood T cell repertoires in COVID-19. At the level of the study: The United States, Italy and Spain supplied acute and convalescent COVID-19 samples.

The CDR3 runs 13 residues. Original processing notes: Nucleated cell number was recorded as an estimate derived from reference gene primer amplification. Profiled with immunoSEQ multiplex PCR; TCRdb holds only in-frame clones, not every one. The DNA was the basis for D and trimming; V, J and clone size are from that table. The sample records about 220,000 clones, roughly 84% being singletons. As for this clone: An end of the junction differs from the germline gene, which may be a read error.

Specimen: peripheral blood. The J gene is TRBJ1-5, the V gene TRBV12-3 or TRBV12-4; TRBD1 matches at 7 bases. This receptor was taken from a man younger than 40 with active or convalescent COVID-19. The CDR3 region is CASSLQGGQSQHF. The CDR3 region has the DNA TGTGCCAGCAGTTTACAGGGGGGTCAGTCCCAGCATTTT.